The 5 T cell receptor beta chains reported below all come from one sample, sequenced in a study of OX40 agonist ivuxolimab in advanced cancers. Data came from immunoSEQ multiplex PCR; TCRdb stores just in-frame clones and leaves some out. This table holds approximately 92,000 clones, 95% to 96% found once. The source material was CD4+ or CD8+ T cells sorted from blood, sampled in a trial of the OX40 agonist ivuxolimab. These receptors were collected from an adult with an advanced solid tumor such as melanoma, head and neck, liver or kidney cancer.

V usage is TRBV4-1 and J usage is TRBJ2-7, with D maybe TRBD1 (5 bases). The germline CDR1 and CDR2 sequences are MGHRA and YSYEKL. This CDR3 comprises 15 residues. Trimming took off 2 bases at V and 0 bases at J, with 11 bases between the two ends. The CDR3 spells CASSQTGFLSYEQYF. CDR3 DNA sequence: TGCGCCAGCAGCCAAACAGGTTTTCTCTCCTACGAGCAGTACTTC.

The chain links TRBV7-6 to TRBJ2-7, with D hard to call. Germline lookup yields CDR1 SGHVS and CDR2 FNYEAQ. V lost 4 bases, J lost 1 base, and 8 bases lay in between. The CDR3 loop spans 13 amino acids. CDR3 nucleotides: TGTGCCAGCAGCTCCCTCATGTCCTACGAGCAGTACTTC. This sequence encodes CASSSLMSYEQYF.

This chain joins TRBV14 and TRBJ1-3, with D maybe TRBD1 (5 bases). This CDR3 region has 13 residues. V lost 1 base, J lost 4 bases, and 5 bases lay in between. Per the germline V gene, CDR1 is SGHDN and CDR2 is FVKESK. The CDR3 region is CASSQGGGNTIYF. The CDR3 DNA sequence: TGTGCCAGCAGCCAAGGGGGCGGAAACACCATATATTTT.

The V gene is TRBV29-1, the J gene TRBJ2-7; 7 bases map to TRBD2. With V trimmed by 2 bases and J by 0 bases, 7 bases remained unmatched. The CDR3 sequence is 15 residues long. The germline CDR1 and CDR2 sequences are SQVTM and ANQGSEA. The CDR3 here is CSVEWAGASSYEQYF. CDR3 coding DNA: TGCAGCGTTGAATGGGCGGGAGCAAGCTCCTACGAGCAGTACTTC.

The chain links TRBV9 to TRBJ2-5, with a possible D match to TRBD2 (6 bases). CDR1 and CDR2 from the germline V gene are SGDLS and YYNGEE. The V end lost 0 bases, the J end lost 3 bases, and 12 bases lay between the germline ends. This CDR3 has 15 residues. CDR3 DNA: TGTGCCAGCAGCGTAGACGGGGGAGTGAAAGAGACCCAGTACTTC. Protein sequence: CASSVDGGVKETQYF.